This T cell receptor (beta chain) was profiled in a study of a mutant IDH1 vaccine in newly diagnosed glioma. Study-wide background: Treated individuals were about 62% male and about 40% female, averaging approximately 40 years of age. Patients had received radiotherapy, temozolomide, or both previously, most receiving both. Notes on the study in general: Changes in the top peripheral T cell clonotypes seemingly had no bearing on pseudoprogression.

Data came from immunoSEQ multiplex PCR; TCRdb stores just in-frame clones and leaves some out. The data hold about 64,000 clones, with 65% to 75% observed a single time. Remarks on this clone: Its antigen is unidentified.

Time point meaning: week 35, safety follow-up. Each dose delivered 300 ug of mutant IDH1 20-mer peptide subcutaneously with imiquimod. The CDR3 spans 12 residues. Unmatched junction bases numbered 8, after V lost 11 bases and J lost 8 bases. This specimen was PBMCs, taken from a glioma patient whose treatment included an IDH1 peptide vaccine. The TCR comes from a man in his forties or fifties with glioma. This sequence joins TRBV23-1 and TRBJ1-4; 7 bases are a match to TRBD1. TRBV23-1 counts as an open reading frame of uncertain function. CDR3 sequence reads: CACQGEREKLFF. The CDR3 DNA reads TGCGCCTGCCAGGGGGAAAGGGAAAAACTGTTTTTT.